The next 23 T cell receptor beta chains were all read from a single sample in a study of blood T cell repertoires in COVID-19. Libraries were prepared by immunoSEQ multiplex PCR; TCRdb keeps only in-frame clonotypes and omits some of them. The repertoire has 25,000 to 35,000 clones, 65% to 90% of them found once; the top ten carry more than 20%. The specimen was peripheral blood. These receptors all stem from a human donor in a cohort sampled during active COVID-19.

This clone was found once. The chain couples TRBV5-6 to TRBJ2-1, with 8 bases that match TRBD2. The V segment lost 0 bases and the J segment 4 bases; nucleotides outside the gene matches: 6. This CDR3 is built from 16 residues. The germline gives CDR1 SGHDT, CDR2 YYEEEE. The CDR3 here is CASSLAVAGTYNEQFF. The CDR3, as DNA: TGTGCCAGCAGCTTGGCCGTAGCGGGGACTTACAATGAGCAGTTCTTC.

This clone appeared a few times. The chain joins TRBV28 to TRBJ2-1; 12 nucleotides align to TRBD1. The V gene end was trimmed by 5 bases and the J gene end by 6 bases; junction bases not matched to a gene: 2. The CDR3 covers 14 residues. Germline CDR1 and CDR2: MDHEN and SYDVKM. CDR3 nucleotide sequence: TGTGCCAGCAGTCGGGACAGGGGGCCCAATGAGCAGTTCTTC. Translating gives CASSRDRGPNEQFF.

The rearrangement links TRBV5-1 to TRBJ2-5, with a tentative D call TRBD1 (6 bases). The V gene lost 4 bases and the J gene lost 3 bases, with 16 bases spanning the gap. CDR3 length: 15 residues. Per the germline V gene, CDR1 is SGHRS and CDR2 is YFSETQ. The CDR3 nucleotides read TGCGCCAGCAGCACGGCCACAGGGCGGGAAGAGACCCAGTACTTC. This sequence encodes CASSTATGREETQYF.

The rearrangement links TRBV30 to TRBJ1-4; D possibly corresponds to TRBD1 (6 bases). The CDR3 is made up of 14 amino acids. The germline CDR1 and CDR2 sequences are GTSNPN and SVGIG (reference sequence). V was pared by 1 base and J by 10 bases, with 16 bases between. CDR3 protein: CAWSDRGAGGKLFF. The CDR3 DNA follows: TGTGCCTGGAGTGACCGGGGGGCCGGGGGAAAACTGTTTTTT.

The DNA for the CDR3 is TGTGCCAGCTCACTTGTGCGACAGGGGGCAGATGGCTACACCTTC. Translated: CASSLVRQGADGYTF. V gene TRBV18 combines with J gene TRBJ1-2, with 10 bases fitting TRBD1. Germline V gene sequence: CDR1 KGHSH, CDR2 LQKENI. V dropped 4 bases and J dropped 6; count of bases not matched to a gene: 8. This CDR3 is 15 amino acids long. Full variable domain (rest looked up from reference TRBV18 and TRBJ1-2): NAGVMQNPRHLVRRRGQEARLRCSPMKGHSHVYWYRQLPEEGLKFMVYLQKENIIDESGMPKERFSAEFPKEGPSILRIQQVVRGDSAAYFCASSLVRQGADGYTFGSGTRLTVV.

J is TRBJ2-1 and V is TRBV30; no clear D gene. Germline V gene data show CDR1 as GTSNPN and CDR2 as SVGIG (reference sequence). This CDR3 has 13 residues. The V end lost 2 bases, the J end lost 8 bases, and 13 bases lay between the germline ends. The CDR3 sequence: CAWSTAAGYEQFF. In DNA form, the CDR3 reads TGTGCCTGGAGTACTGCTGCCGGGTATGAGCAGTTCTTC. Drawing the rest from reference TRBV30 and TRBJ2-1, the complete variable domain is SQTIHQWPATLVQPVGSPLSLECTVEGTSNPNLYWYRQAAGRGLQLLFYSVGIGQISSEVPQNLSASRPQDRQFILSSKKLLLSDSGFYLCAWSTAAGYEQFFGPGTRLTVL.

This chain joins TRBV4-3 and TRBJ2-7, with D perhaps TRBD2 (7 bases). Germline values: CDR1 LGHNA, CDR2 YSLEER. The CDR3 is 15 amino acids. The V and J ends lost 0 bases and 5 bases respectively, with 14 bases between them. The CDR3 nucleotides read TGCGCCAGCAGCCAAGACCGGGGGGCGGGTAACGAGCAGTACTTC. It encodes CASSQDRGAGNEQYF.

The V call is TRBV28, the J call TRBJ1-2; 7 bases align to TRBD1. The CDR3 sequence is 12 residues long. Germline CDR1 and CDR2: MDHEN and SYDVKM. J lost 4 bases, V lost 6 bases, and 2 bases had no gene match. The CDR3 is CASRTGAYGYTF. CDR3 in DNA: TGTGCCAGCAGAACAGGGGCCTATGGCTACACCTTC.

The chain links TRBV5-8 to TRBJ2-7; possibly TRBD1 for D (5 bases). Looked up from germline, CDR1 is SGHTS and CDR2 is YDEGEE. Trimming pared 5 bases from V and 2 bases from J, leaving 11 bases between. The CDR3 extends over 13 amino acids. The CDR3 nucleotides are TGTGCCAGCAGTTCCGACAGTCCCTACGAGCAGTACTTC. Translating it yields CASSSDSPYEQYF.

This rearrangement joins TRBV5-4 to TRBJ2-1; TRBD2 matches at 13 bases. Germline V lookup: CDR1 SGHNT, CDR2 YYREEE (reference sequence). V lost 4 bases to trimming and J lost 9 bases; unmatched junction nucleotides: 4. This CDR3 comprises 14 residues. CDR3 in amino acids: CASSTSGGAGEQFF. CDR3 coding DNA: TGTGCCAGCAGCACTAGCGGGGGGGCAGGTGAGCAGTTCTTC.

This chain links TRBV7-3 with TRBJ2-2; TRBD1 aligns across 7 bases. Germline-derived CDR1 and CDR2 are SGHTA and FQGTGA. Losses at the gene ends were 5 bases for V and 2 bases for J; bases not matched to a gene: 5. The CDR3 extends over 15 amino acids. This chain's CDR3 is CASSTGTDNTGELFF. The DNA for the CDR3 is TGTGCCAGCAGCACCGGGACAGACAACACCGGGGAGCTGTTTTTT.

This chain uses TRBV9 with TRBJ1-6, with 11 nucleotides matching TRBD1. The CDR3 is 15 amino acids. Germline CDR1 is SGDLS and CDR2 is YYNGEE. Trimming cost V 0 bases and J 10 bases; bases outside gene matches: 3. The CDR3 is CASSVEGQGVSPLHF. The CDR3 DNA sequence: TGTGCCAGCAGCGTAGAGGGACAGGGGGTATCACCCCTCCACTTT.

The chain couples TRBV19 to TRBJ2-2, with 7 bases identical to TRBD1. Losses at the gene ends were 4 bases for V and 3 bases for J; bases not matched to a gene: 5. CDR3 length equals 15 residues. Per germline, CDR1 LNHDA and CDR2 SQIVND (reference sequence). Here the CDR3 DNA reads TGTGCCAGTAGTAGACACAGGGGCGACACCGGGGAGCTGTTTTTT. Its translation is CASSRHRGDTGELFF. Variable domain in full (rest from reference TRBV19 and TRBJ2-2): DGGITQSPKYLFRKEGQNVTLSCEQNLNHDAMYWYRQDPGQGLRLIYYSQIVNDFQKGDIAEGYSVSREKKESFPLTVTSAQKNPTAFYLCASSRHRGDTGELFFGEGSRLTVL.

The chain has TRBV19 and TRBJ2-7, with 11 positions matching TRBD1. Per the germline V gene, CDR1 is LNHDA and CDR2 is SQIVND (reference sequence). The CDR3 consists of 13 residues. V lost 6 bases to trimming and J lost 5 bases; unmatched junction nucleotides: 3. The CDR3 spells CASSRDRGNEQYF. The DNA of the CDR3 is TGTGCCAGTAGCCGGGACAGGGGGAACGAGCAGTACTTC.

This clone was counted a few times. The V and J genes are TRBV2 and TRBJ1-5; possible D gene TRBD1, 6 bases. With 4 bases removed from V and 4 bases from J, the gap between germline ends came to 14 bases. Germline V gives CDR1 SNHLY, CDR2 FYNNEI. This CDR3 comprises 15 residues. CDR3 amino acids: CASSGSGAQNQPQHF. The CDR3 DNA reads TGTGCCAGCAGTGGGTCAGGGGCCCAGAATCAGCCCCAGCATTTT.

J is TRBJ2-3 and V is TRBV24-1; TRBD1 aligns across 10 bases. CDR3 length: 17 amino acids. The ends lost 3 bases at V and 3 bases at J; junction bases unmatched: 8. Germline V lookup: CDR1 KGHDR, CDR2 SFDVKD. The CDR3 bases are TGTGCCACCAGTGATAGGGACAGGGGAAGTCGGACAGATACGCAGTATTTT. Amino acids: CATSDRDRGSRTDTQYF.

This chain joins TRBV11-2 and TRBJ2-7, with TRBD1 matching over 7 bases. The CDR3 is made up of 14 amino acids. Germline assignment: CDR1 SGHAT and CDR2 FQNNGV. After removal of 3 bases from V and 4 bases from J, the junction contained 6 bases not matched to a gene. CDR3: CASSLGTASYEQYF. The DNA of the CDR3 is TGTGCCAGCAGCTTGGGGACAGCCAGTTACGAGCAGTACTTC.

The chain employs TRBV27 and TRBJ2-1, with 10 nucleotides matching TRBD2. There are 15 residues in the CDR3. CDR1 is MNHEY, CDR2 SMNVEV, per germline (reference sequence). V shed 7 bases and J 2 bases; nucleotides not matched to a gene: 5. This chain's CDR3 is CASKSGGAPYNEQFF. DNA for the CDR3: TGTGCCAGCAAGAGCGGGGGGGCCCCCTACAATGAGCAGTTCTTC.

This chain links TRBV7-2 with TRBJ2-1; a possible D gene is TRBD2 (5 bases). The CDR3 contains 11 residues. Germline CDR1 reads SGHTA; CDR2 reads FQGNSA. V shed 5 bases and J shed 10 bases, with 9 bases lying between them. The CDR3 spells CASSGELEQFF. CDR3 coding DNA: TGTGCCAGCAGCGGGGAGCTAGAGCAGTTCTTC.

In nucleotides, the CDR3 is TGCAGCGCGGGGCGGAAACATGAGACCCAGTACTTC. It translates to CSAGRKHETQYF. The chain carries TRBV29-1 and TRBJ2-5, with D perhaps given as TRBD1 or TRBD2 (5 bases each). This CDR3 comprises 12 residues. V lost 7 bases, J lost 5 bases, and 14 bases lay in between. Per germline, CDR1 SQVTM and CDR2 ANQGSEA.

This clone was recorded a few times. The chain combines TRBV12-3 or TRBV12-4 with TRBJ1-5; no firm D call. Trimming removed 5 bases at V and 4 bases at J, with 3 bases between. CDR3 length: 11 amino acids. CDR3 bases: TGTGCCAGCAGTCGGAATCAGCCCCAGCATTTT. Residues: CASSRNQPQHF.

V gene TRBV27 combines with J gene TRBJ1-2; D call uncertain. Germline V gene lookup returns CDR1 MNHEY and CDR2 SMNVEV (reference sequence). CDR3 length: 15 residues. Trimming pared 5 bases from V and 3 bases from J, leaving 16 bases between. The CDR3 protein is CASSPSLAGYYGYTF. CDR3 DNA: TGTGCCAGCAGTCCCTCGCTGGCGGGTTACTATGGCTACACCTTC.

This chain links TRBV5-1 with TRBJ2-3; TRBD1 matches 7 bases. CDR3 length: 14 residues. V lost 0 bases, J lost 6 bases, and 4 bases stayed unmatched. CDR1 is SGHRS and CDR2 is YFSETQ in the germline V gene. CDR3 amino acids: CASSLGTGKDTQYF. The CDR3 nucleotides read TGCGCCAGCAGCTTGGGGACAGGCAAGGATACGCAGTATTTT.